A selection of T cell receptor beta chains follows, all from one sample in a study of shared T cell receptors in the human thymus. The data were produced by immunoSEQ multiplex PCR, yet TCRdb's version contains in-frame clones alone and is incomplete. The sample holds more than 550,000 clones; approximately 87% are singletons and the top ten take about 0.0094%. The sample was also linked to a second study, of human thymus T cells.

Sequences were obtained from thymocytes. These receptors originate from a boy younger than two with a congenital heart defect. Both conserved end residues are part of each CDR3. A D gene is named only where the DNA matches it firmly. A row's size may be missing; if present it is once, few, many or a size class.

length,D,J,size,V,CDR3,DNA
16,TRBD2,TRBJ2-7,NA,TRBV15,CATSRDWTSGAYEQYF,TGTGCCACCAGCAGAGATTGGACTAGCGGAGCCTACGAGCAGTACTTC
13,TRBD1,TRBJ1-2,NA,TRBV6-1,CASSSDRGHGYTF,TGTGCCAGCAGTTCTGACAGGGGGCACGGCTACACCTTC
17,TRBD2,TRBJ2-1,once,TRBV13,CASKRSSGGDSYNEQFF,TGTGCCAGCAAACGGAGTAGCGGGGGTGACTCCTACAATGAGCAGTTCTTC
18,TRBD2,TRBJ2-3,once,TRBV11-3,CASSLETSGRASNDTQYF,TGTGCCAGCAGCTTAGAGACTAGCGGGAGGGCCAGTAACGATACGCAGTATTTT
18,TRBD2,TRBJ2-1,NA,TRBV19,CASSLFRGTSGRAGEQFF,TGTGCCAGTAGTTTATTTCGTGGAACTAGCGGGAGGGCCGGAGAGCAGTTCTTC
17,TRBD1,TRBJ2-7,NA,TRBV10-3,CAISVGQGAWGSYEQYF,TGTGCCATCAGTGTGGGACAGGGGGCCTGGGGCTCCTACGAGCAGTACTTC
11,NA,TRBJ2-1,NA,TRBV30,CAWRGMSEQFF,TGTGCCTGGCGCGGAATGAGTGAGCAGTTCTTC
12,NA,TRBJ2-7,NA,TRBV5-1,CASSRVSYEQYF,TGCGCCAGCAGCCGGGTCTCCTACGAGCAGTACTTC
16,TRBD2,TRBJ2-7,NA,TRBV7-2,CASSPGRGGGSYEQYF,TGTGCCAGCAGCCCCGGGAGGGGGGGCGGATCCTACGAGCAGTACTTC
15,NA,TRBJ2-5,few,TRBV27,CASSLSWRGRETQYF,TGTGCCAGCAGTTTAAGTTGGAGGGGTCGGGAGACCCAGTACTTC
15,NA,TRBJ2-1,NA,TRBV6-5,CASSLAVSSYNEQFF,TGTGCCAGCAGTTTGGCGGTAAGCTCCTACAATGAGCAGTTCTTC
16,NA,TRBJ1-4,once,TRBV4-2,CASSQEQRTATVQLFF,TGTGCCAGCAGCCAAGAACAGCGGACAGCTACAGTGCAACTGTTTTTT
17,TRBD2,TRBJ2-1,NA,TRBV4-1,CASSQEVVVAGKNEQFF,TGCGCCAGCAGCCAAGAGGTTGTGGTAGCGGGAAAAAATGAGCAGTTCTTC
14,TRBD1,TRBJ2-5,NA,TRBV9,CASSGGTGEETQYF,TGTGCCAGCAGCGGCGGGACAGGTGAAGAGACCCAGTACTTC
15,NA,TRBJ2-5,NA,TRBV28,CASHQLGDNQETQYF,TGTGCCAGCCATCAATTGGGGGACAACCAAGAGACCCAGTACTTC
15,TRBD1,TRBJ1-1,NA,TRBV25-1,CASSARPQGGTEAFF,TGTGCCAGCAGTGCTCGGCCACAGGGGGGCACTGAAGCTTTCTTT
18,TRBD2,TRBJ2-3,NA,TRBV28,CASSFSWMEGGVPDTQYF,TGTGCCAGCAGTTTTTCTTGGATGGAGGGAGGGGTCCCAGATACGCAGTATTTT
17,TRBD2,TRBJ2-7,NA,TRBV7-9,CASSLGSTSGRAYEQYF,TGTGCCAGCAGCTTAGGTTCGACTAGCGGGAGGGCCTACGAGCAGTACTTC
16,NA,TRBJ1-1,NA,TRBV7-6,CASSSNLKPGHTEAFF,TGTGCCAGCAGCTCTAACCTTAAGCCAGGGCACACTGAAGCTTTCTTT
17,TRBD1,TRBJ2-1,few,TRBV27,CASSLIPGQGRVNEQFF,TGTGCCAGCAGTTTAATCCCCGGACAGGGGAGGGTCAATGAGCAGTTCTTC
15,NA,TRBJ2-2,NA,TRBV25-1,CASRGLTGNTGELFF,TGTGCCAGCAGGGGATTGACAGGGAACACCGGGGAGCTGTTTTTT
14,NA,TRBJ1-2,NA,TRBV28,CASRDTQGRNGYTF,TGTGCCAGCAGAGATACTCAGGGGCGAAATGGCTACACCTTC
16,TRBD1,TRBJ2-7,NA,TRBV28,CASSLKQGGSSYEQYF,TGTGCCAGCAGTTTGAAACAGGGGGGATCCTCCTACGAGCAGTACTTC
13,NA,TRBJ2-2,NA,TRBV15,CATSSGDTGELFF,TGTGCCACCAGCAGCGGGGACACCGGGGAGCTGTTTTTT
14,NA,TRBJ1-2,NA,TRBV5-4,CASSRLTEIYGYTF,TGTGCCAGCAGCAGACTGACAGAGATCTATGGCTACACCTTC
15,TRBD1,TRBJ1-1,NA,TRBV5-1,CASSLLTGENTEAFF,TGCGCCAGCAGCTTGCTGACAGGGGAGAACACTGAAGCTTTCTTT
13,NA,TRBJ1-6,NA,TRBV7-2,CASSLGQGIPLHF,TGTGCCAGCAGCTTAGGGCAGGGGATACCCCTCCACTTT
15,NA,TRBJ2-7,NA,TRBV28,CASSFLHGSAYEQYF,TGTGCCAGCAGTTTCTTGCACGGGAGTGCCTACGAGCAGTACTTC
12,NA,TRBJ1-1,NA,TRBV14,CASSQTDTEAFF,TGTGCCAGCAGCCAAACTGACACTGAAGCTTTCTTT
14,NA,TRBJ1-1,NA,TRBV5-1,CASRAASPGDEAFF,TGCGCCAGCAGGGCGGCCAGCCCCGGAGATGAAGCTTTCTTT
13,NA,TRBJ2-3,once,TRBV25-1,CASSGQSTDTQYF,TGTGCCAGCAGTGGGCAGAGCACAGATACGCAGTATTTT
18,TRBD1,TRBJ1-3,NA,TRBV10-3,CAISAGTGGVFSGNTIYF,TGTGCCATCAGTGCCGGGACAGGGGGAGTTTTCTCTGGAAACACCATATATTTT
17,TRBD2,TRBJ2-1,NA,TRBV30,CAWTSVGTSGIYNEQFF,TGTGCCTGGACCTCGGTAGGGACTAGCGGGATATACAATGAGCAGTTCTTC
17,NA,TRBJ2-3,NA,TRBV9,CASSVGDVQGPTDTQYF,TGTGCCAGCAGCGTAGGAGATGTACAGGGTCCCACAGATACGCAGTATTTT
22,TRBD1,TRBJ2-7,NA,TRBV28,CASSLRGRERDRALPGMGEQYF,TGTGCCAGCAGTTTAAGGGGTAGGGAACGGGACAGGGCACTACCGGGTATGGGTGAGCAGTACTTC
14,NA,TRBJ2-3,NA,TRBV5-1,CASSGAGWTDTQYF,TGCGCCAGCAGCGGGGCAGGGTGGACAGATACGCAGTATTTT
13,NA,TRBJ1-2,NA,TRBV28,CASGGCIGYGYTF,TGTGCCAGTGGAGGGTGTATTGGCTATGGCTACACCTTC
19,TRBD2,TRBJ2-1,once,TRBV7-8,CASSSRKGLAGESYNEQFF,TGTGCCAGCAGCTCGAGAAAGGGACTAGCGGGAGAATCTTACAATGAGCAGTTCTTC
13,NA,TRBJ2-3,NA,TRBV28,CASSSGYPGAQYF,TGTGCCAGCAGTTCAGGTTATCCCGGTGCGCAGTATTTT
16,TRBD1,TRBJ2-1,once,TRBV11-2,CASSFPRTGEGDEQFF,TGTGCCAGCAGCTTCCCCCGGACAGGGGAGGGCGATGAGCAGTTCTTC
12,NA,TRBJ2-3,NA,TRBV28,CASSSDSDTQYF,TGTGCCAGCAGTTCCGACTCAGATACGCAGTATTTT
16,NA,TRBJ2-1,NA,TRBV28,CASSSSRHFSYNEQFF,TGTGCCAGCAGTTCCTCCCGACATTTCTCCTACAATGAGCAGTTCTTC
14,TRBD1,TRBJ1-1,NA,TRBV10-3,CAIRLDRGRDEAFF,TGTGCCATCAGATTGGACAGGGGGAGGGATGAAGCTTTCTTT
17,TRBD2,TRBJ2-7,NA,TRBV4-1,CASSQPPAGEDLVKQYF,TGCGCCAGCAGCCAGCCACCAGCGGGAGAGGACCTTGTTAAGCAGTACTTC
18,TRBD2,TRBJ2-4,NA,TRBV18,CASSPPGTSGLAKNIQYF,TGTGCCAGCTCACCACCTGGGACTAGCGGCTTAGCCAAAAACATTCAGTACTTC
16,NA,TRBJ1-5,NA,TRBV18,CASSPNRARGNQPQHF,TGTGCCAGCTCACCTAACAGGGCCAGGGGCAATCAGCCCCAGCATTTT
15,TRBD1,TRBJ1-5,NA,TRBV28,CASSPPGTGGQPQHF,TGTGCCAGCAGTCCGCCCGGGACAGGGGGTCAGCCCCAGCATTTT
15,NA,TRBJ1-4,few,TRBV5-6,CASSLRGSGEEKLFF,TGTGCCAGCAGCTTGAGAGGATCGGGGGAGGAAAAACTGTTTTTT
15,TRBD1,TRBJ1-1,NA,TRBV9,CASSAGTGDWTEAFF,TGTGCCAGCAGCGCCGGGACAGGGGATTGGACTGAAGCTTTCTTT
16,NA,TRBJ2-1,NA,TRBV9,CASSQHSGGAEGEQFF,TGTGCCAGCAGCCAGCATTCTGGGGGGGCAGAGGGTGAGCAGTTCTTC